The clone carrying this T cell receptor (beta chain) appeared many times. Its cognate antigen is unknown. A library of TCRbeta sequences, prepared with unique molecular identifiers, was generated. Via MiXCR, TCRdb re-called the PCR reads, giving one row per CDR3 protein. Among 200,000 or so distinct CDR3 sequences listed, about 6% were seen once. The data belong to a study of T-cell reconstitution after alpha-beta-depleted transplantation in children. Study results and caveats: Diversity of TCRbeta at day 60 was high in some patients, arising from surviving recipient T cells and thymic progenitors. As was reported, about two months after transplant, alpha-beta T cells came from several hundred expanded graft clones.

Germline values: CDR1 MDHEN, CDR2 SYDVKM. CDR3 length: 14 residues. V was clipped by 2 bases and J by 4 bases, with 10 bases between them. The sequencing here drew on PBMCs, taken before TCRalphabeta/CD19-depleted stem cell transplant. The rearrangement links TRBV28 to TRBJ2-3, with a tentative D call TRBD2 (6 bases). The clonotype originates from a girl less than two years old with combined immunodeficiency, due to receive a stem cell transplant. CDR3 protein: CASSLGRESDTQYF. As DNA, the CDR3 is TGTGCCAGCAGTTTAGGTCGGGAGTCAGATACGCAGTATTTT.